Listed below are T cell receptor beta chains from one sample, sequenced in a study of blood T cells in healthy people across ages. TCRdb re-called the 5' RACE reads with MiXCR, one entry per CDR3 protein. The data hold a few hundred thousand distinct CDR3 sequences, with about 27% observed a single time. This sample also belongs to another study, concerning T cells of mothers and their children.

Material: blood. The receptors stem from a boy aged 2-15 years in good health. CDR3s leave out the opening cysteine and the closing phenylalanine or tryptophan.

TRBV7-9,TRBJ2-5,ASSTGTQETQY
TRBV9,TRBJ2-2,ASSSSVGGIGTGELF
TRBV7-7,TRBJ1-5,ASSLPGRDRPGQPQH
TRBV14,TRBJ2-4,ASSQAGQGVIQY
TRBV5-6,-,ASSLFLAGVNEQF
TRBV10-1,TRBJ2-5,ASSEGRTVLETQY
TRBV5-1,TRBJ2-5,ASSLTVRATDRTQY
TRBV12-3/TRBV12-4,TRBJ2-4,ASSDGGRGLRLAGGLAKNIQY
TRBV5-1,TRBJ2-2,ASSLGPPTGELF
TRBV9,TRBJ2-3,ASNLDRITDTQY
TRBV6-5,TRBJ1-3,ASSYSWDHRNTIY
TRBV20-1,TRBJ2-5,SAPIRETQY
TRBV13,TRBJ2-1,ASSSRAGGRNEQF
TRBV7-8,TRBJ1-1,ASSLAPANTEAF
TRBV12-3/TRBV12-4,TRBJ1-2,ASGRRVYYGYT
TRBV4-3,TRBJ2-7,ASSQDRTLSYEQY
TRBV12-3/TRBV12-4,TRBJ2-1,ASSSGTRNNEQF
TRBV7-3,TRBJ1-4,ASSLTGQGAEKLF
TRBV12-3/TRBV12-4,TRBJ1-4,ASSITQGRANEKLF
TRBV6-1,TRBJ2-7,ASSEGWGGGYEQY
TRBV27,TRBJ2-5,ASSFLAGQGAQY